The T cell receptor beta chain under discussion was sequenced for a study of a mutant IDH1 vaccine in newly diagnosed glioma. The CDR3 is 14 amino acids. The V end was cut by 2 bases, the J end by 2 bases, with 8 bases between. Germline CDR1 is LGHNA and CDR2 is YSLEER. A word on this clone: The antigen is not known.

Time point described: week 47, end of study. Doses consisted of 300 ug of mutant IDH1 20-mer peptide each, paired with topical imiquimod. Repertoires were generated with immunoSEQ multiplex PCR, while TCRdb's copy carries only in-frame clones and drops some. The table has about 31,000 clones, 80% to 95% seen once. The rearrangement links TRBV4-3 to TRBJ2-3, with D possibly TRBD2 on 5 matching bases. The specimen comprised PBMCs, sampled from a glioma patient whose treatment included an IDH1 peptide vaccine. This TCR came from a woman aged 40 to 50 with glioma. CDR3 DNA sequence: TGCGCCAGCAGCCAATCGGGAACCACAGATACGCAGTATTTT. Its protein is CASSQSGTTDTQYF.